Below are 19 T cell receptor beta chains sequenced from a single sample in a study of T cell responses to AZD1222 COVID-19 vaccine. The data were produced by immunoSEQ multiplex PCR, yet TCRdb's version contains in-frame clones alone and is incomplete. The top ten clones hold around 15% of a sample with tens of thousands of clones, more than 75% of them seen once. This specimen consisted of peripheral blood, obtained on day 0 of AZD1222 vaccination. Source of these receptors: an adult in good health.

The chain combines TRBV29-1 with TRBJ1-1; D unclear. This CDR3 comprises 13 residues. Germline V gene lookup returns CDR1 SQVTM and CDR2 ANQGSEA. V gave up 5 bases and J gave up 10 bases, with 20 bases separating them. DNA for the CDR3: TGCAGCGTTTTGGTGCCCTTAAGGTCGATAGCTTTCTTT. Translation gives CSVLVPLRSIAFF. The whole variable domain, remainder taken from reference TRBV29-1 and TRBJ1-1, is SAVISQKPSRDICQRGTSLTIQCQVDSQVTMMFWYRQQPGQSLTLIATANQGSEATYESGFVIDKFPISRPNLTFSTLTVSNMSPEDSSIYLCSVLVPLRSIAFFGQGTRLTVV.

V is TRBV19 and J is TRBJ1-3; no clear D gene. Trimming cost V 3 bases and J 4 bases, with 4 bases left between them. The CDR3 length is 12 residues. Germline V gene sequence: CDR1 LNHDA, CDR2 SQIVND (reference sequence). CDR3 bases: TGTGCCAGTAGTATCCCGGGAAACACCATATATTTT. It encodes CASSIPGNTIYF.

The rearrangement uses TRBV19 and TRBJ2-4, with 9 bases aligning to TRBD2. The CDR3 spans 13 residues. CDR1 is LNHDA, CDR2 SQIVND, per germline (reference sequence). J gave up 6 bases and V 5 bases, and 2 bases lay outside the gene matches. Here the CDR3 reads CASSSSGINIQYF. In DNA form, the CDR3 reads TGTGCCAGTAGTTCTAGCGGGATAAACATTCAGTACTTC.

This chain connects TRBV7-3 to TRBJ2-2, with 7 nucleotides matching TRBD1. CDR3 size: 16 residues. Germline-derived CDR1 and CDR2 are SGHTA and FQGTGA. With V trimmed by 1 base and J by 0 bases, 2 bases remained unmatched. The CDR3 protein is CASSLKQGANTGELFF. For the CDR3, the DNA is TGTGCCAGCAGCTTAAAGCAGGGGGCGAACACCGGGGAGCTGTTTTTT.

This chain connects TRBV28 to TRBJ2-6, with 12 bases that match TRBD1. The CDR3 consists of 18 residues. V shed 5 bases and J 5 bases; nucleotides not matched to a gene: 10. Per germline, CDR1 MDHEN and CDR2 SYDVKM. The CDR3 region is CASSNSGTGGARANVLTF. The CDR3 coding sequence is TGTGCCAGCAGTAATTCCGGGACAGGGGGCGCTCGGGCCAACGTCCTGACTTTC.

The chain has TRBV2 and TRBJ2-1; D remains unclear. Germline V gene data show CDR1 as SNHLY and CDR2 as FYNNEI. Trimming took 3 bases from V and 0 from J, leaving 15 bases between them. This CDR3 comprises 17 residues. In nucleotides, the CDR3 is TGTGCCAGCAGTGAGGGAAGGTCGGTCCTCTCCTACAATGAGCAGTTCTTC. It specifies CASSEGRSVLSYNEQFF.

This chain uses TRBV7-3 with TRBJ2-1, with D possibly being TRBD1 (5 bases). The CDR3 consists of 14 residues. V was trimmed by 4 bases and J by 4 bases, leaving 11 bases between them. Germline loops: CDR1 SGHTA, CDR2 FQGTGA. As DNA, the CDR3 is TGTGCCAGCAGCTCCCTTCAGGGATACAATGAGCAGTTCTTC. This sequence encodes CASSSLQGYNEQFF.

This chain links TRBV7-2 with TRBJ1-4, with a tentative D call TRBD1 (6 bases). Germline CDR1 and CDR2: SGHTA and FQGNSA. This CDR3 has 17 amino acids. V gave up 3 bases and J gave up 6 bases, with 20 bases separating them. The CDR3 spells CASSFSSTLQGYEKLFF. The CDR3 DNA is TGTGCCAGCAGCTTTTCCTCTACCCTGCAGGGGTATGAAAAACTGTTTTTT.

The chain is built from TRBV2 and TRBJ2-3; possibly TRBD1 or TRBD2 for D (6 bases each). Germline V gene sequence: CDR1 SNHLY, CDR2 FYNNEI. The CDR3 spans 15 residues. V was clipped by 5 bases and J by 3 bases, with 15 bases between them. As DNA, the CDR3 is TGTGCCAGCAGTACACAGGGAGGAAAAACAGATACGCAGTATTTT. It codes for CASSTQGGKTDTQYF.

The V and J genes are TRBV12-3 or TRBV12-4 and TRBJ1-3; D is uncertain. Trimming pared 6 bases from V and 2 bases from J, leaving 8 bases between. There are 13 residues in the CDR3. CDR3 DNA: TGTGCCAGCAGCCAGCGGACTGGAAACACCATATATTTT. This translates into CASSQRTGNTIYF.

The V gene is TRBV24-1, the J gene TRBJ2-5, with D uncertain. The germline V and J ends were trimmed by 10 bases and 2 bases, with 16 bases remaining between them. The CDR3 is made up of 14 amino acids. CDR1 and CDR2 (germline): KGHDR, SFDVKD. For the CDR3, the DNA is TGTGCCACTGAGTCAGGTTTTTCTCAAGAGACCCAGTACTTC. This sequence encodes CATESGFSQETQYF.

The chain uses TRBV14 and TRBJ1-1; possibly TRBD1 for D (5 bases). The CDR3 has 15 amino acids. Trimming left V 4 bases short and J 3 bases short, with 15 bases between. Germline V gene data show CDR1 as SGHDN and CDR2 as FVKESK. The chain's CDR3 is CASSLIQGRYTEAFF. CDR3 DNA: TGTGCCAGCAGCCTAATCCAGGGACGATACACTGAAGCTTTCTTT.

V usage is TRBV3-1 (or the pseudogene TRBV3-2) and J usage is TRBJ2-5; the D is unclear. CDR3 length: 14 residues. V was cut by 4 bases and J by 2 bases, with 11 bases left in between. Germline loops: CDR1 LGHDT, CDR2 YNNKEL (reference sequence). CDR3 sequence (DNA): TGTGCCAGCAGCCTACGGGCAGTTCAAGAGACCCAGTACTTC. This encodes CASSLRAVQETQYF.

This clone has only one observation. CDR3 bases: TGTGCCAGCAGCTTATTTTGGGGGAACACCATATATTTT. This translates into CASSLFWGNTIYF. The chain uses TRBV5-4 and TRBJ1-3, with D possibly matching TRBD1 (5 bases). The CDR3 is 13 residues long. V was pared by 2 bases and J by 7 bases, with 10 bases between. Per the germline V gene, CDR1 is SGHNT and CDR2 is YYREEE (reference sequence). Drawing the rest from reference TRBV5-4 and TRBJ1-3, the complete variable domain is ETGVTQSPTHLIKTRGQQVTLRCSSQSGHNTVSWYQQALGQGPQFIFQYYREEENGRGNFPPRFSGLQFPNYSSELNVNALELDDSALYLCASSLFWGNTIYFGEGSWLTVV.

The CDR3: CASTDRVNYGYTF. CDR3 bases: TGTGCCAGCACCGACAGGGTTAACTATGGCTACACCTTC. The chain links TRBV6-5 to TRBJ1-2; TRBD1 agrees at 7 bases. The trim removed 7 bases at V and 1 base at J, leaving 3 bases unmatched. The CDR3 is made up of 13 amino acids. Looked up from germline, CDR1 is MNHEY and CDR2 is SVGAGI.

The sample holds one count of this clone. V is TRBV5-4 and J is TRBJ2-7; D may be TRBD2 (6 bases). This CDR3 is 13 amino acids long. The germline V gene has CDR1 SGHNT and CDR2 YYREEE (reference sequence). Trimming took off 3 bases at V and 7 bases at J, with 14 bases between the two ends. The CDR3 loop reads CASSSHAGREQYF. The CDR3 DNA follows: TGTGCCAGCAGCTCCCATGCGGGGCGAGAGCAGTACTTC. The entire variable domain, with the rest obtained from reference TRBV5-4 and TRBJ2-7, is as follows: ETGVTQSPTHLIKTRGQQVTLRCSSQSGHNTVSWYQQALGQGPQFIFQYYREEENGRGNFPPRFSGLQFPNYSSELNVNALELDDSALYLCASSSHAGREQYFGPGTRLTVT.

The gene calls are TRBV10-3 and TRBJ1-1; D remains ambiguous. V dropped 7 bases and J dropped 4 bases, with 16 bases sitting between them. The CDR3 spans 14 residues. Per the germline V gene, CDR1 is ENHRY and CDR2 is SYGVKD. DNA of the CDR3: TGTGCCATCACTCTGGACGCTAAGGGCACTGAAGCTTTCTTT. The encoded protein is CAITLDAKGTEAFF.

This chain joins TRBV5-1 and TRBJ1-3; D is unclear. The ends were cut back, 1 base at V and 2 bases at J, with 7 bases in the middle. This CDR3 contains 14 residues. CDR1 SGHRS and CDR2 YFSETQ come from the germline V gene. This chain's CDR3 is CASSLSGPGNTIYF. The CDR3, as DNA: TGCGCCAGCAGCTTGTCCGGCCCTGGAAACACCATATATTTT.

The chain recombines TRBV5-1 with TRBJ2-2; D remains ambiguous. The V end was cut by 0 bases, the J end by 0 bases, with 9 bases between. Germline CDR1 reads SGHRS; CDR2 reads YFSETQ. This CDR3 has 16 amino acids. The CDR3 nucleotides read TGCGCCAGCAGCTTGGAAGGCAGCTCGAACACCGGGGAGCTGTTTTTT. Translating gives CASSLEGSSNTGELFF.